This T cell receptor beta chain comes out of a study of blood T cell repertoires in COVID-19. At the level of the study: Acute-phase and convalescent COVID-19 samples originated in the United States, Italy and Spain.

In the study's own analysis: Counts of nucleated cells, estimated from reference gene primer amplification, were obtained. TCRdb's table, derived via immunoSEQ multiplex PCR, lists solely in-frame clones and lacks some. V and J calls plus clone size are reproduced from that table; the DNA served to infer D and trimming. The table records some 99,000 clones, roughly 84% of them present only once. Trimming took off 5 bases at V and 3 bases at J, with 5 bases between the two ends. Germline lookup yields CDR1 LNHNV and CDR2 YYDKDF (reference sequence). The CDR3 contains 12 residues. Sequencing was carried out using peripheral blood. The chain couples TRBV15 to TRBJ1-5, with unresolved D. This clonotype was obtained from a woman aged 45 to 65 with acute or convalescent COVID-19. The CDR3 protein is CATSRDNQPQHF. The CDR3 DNA reads as TGTGCCACCAGCCGGGACAATCAGCCCCAGCATTTT. The variable domain in full, completed from reference TRBV15 and TRBJ1-5, reads DAMVIQNPRYQVTQFGKPVTLSCSQTLNHNVMYWYQQKSSQAPKLLFHYYDKDFNNEADTPDNFQSRRPNTSFCFLDIRSPGLGDTAMYLCATSRDNQPQHFGDGTRLSIL.